These 13 T cell receptor beta chains were sequenced from one sample in a study of shared clonotypes between healthy human individuals. Sequenced by immunoSEQ multiplex PCR; TCRdb stores in-frame clones only, minus some. The table lists some 700,000 clones, 90% of them singletons. The specimen was memory CD8+ T cells from PBMCs. Described subset: CD45RO+ cells pooled with CCR7-negative TemRA cells. The receptors come from a man between 18 and 29 years old in good health. Some clones in this sample may be carry-over from other donors' samples.

The chain combines TRBV5-1 with TRBJ2-7, with a weak D call TRBD2 (5 bases). CDR3 size: 16 residues. Germline V gene data show CDR1 as SGHRS and CDR2 as YFSETQ. V lost 0 bases and J 4 bases, leaving 17 bases between the germline ends. The CDR3 loop reads CASSLAREGLGYEQYF. The CDR3 coding sequence is TGCGCCAGCAGCTTGGCCAGAGAGGGTCTGGGTTACGAGCAGTACTTC.

This chain uses TRBV7-9 with TRBJ1-2, with 10 bases matching TRBD1. V was pared by 5 bases and J by 7 bases, with 10 bases of the junction left unmatched. This CDR3 has 15 amino acids. Looked up from germline, CDR1 is SEHNR and CDR2 is FQNEAQ (reference sequence). CDR3 sequence: CASSARDRGYLGYTF. CDR3 coding DNA: TGTGCCAGCAGCGCCCGGGACAGGGGATATCTTGGCTACACCTTC.

CDR3 coding DNA: TGTGCCAGCAGCCCGTCACTCGTAAGCACAGATACGCAGTATTTT. Protein product: CASSPSLVSTDTQYF. This chain uses TRBV6-1 with TRBJ2-3; D remains ambiguous. V shed 6 bases and J shed 0 bases, with 13 bases lying between them. This CDR3 comprises 15 residues. The germline CDR1 and CDR2 sequences are MNHNS and SASEGT.

The chain couples TRBV5-1 to TRBJ2-1, with 7 nucleotides matching TRBD1. This CDR3 comprises 14 residues. Germline V CDR1 and CDR2: SGHRS, YFSETQ. J was trimmed by 3 bases and V by 3 bases; bases with no gene match: 3. In DNA form, the CDR3 reads TGCGCCAGCAGCTCGACAGGGCTCTACAATGAGCAGTTCTTC. This codes for CASSSTGLYNEQFF.

The rearrangement uses TRBV5-4 and TRBJ1-1; D call uncertain. The CDR3 is made up of 12 amino acids. V gave up 4 bases and J gave up 3 bases, with 7 bases separating them. Germline V lookup: CDR1 SGHNT, CDR2 YYREEE (reference sequence). CDR3 nucleotide sequence: TGTGCCAGCAGCGTAACCCACACTGAAGCTTTCTTT. Translated: CASSVTHTEAFF.

This clone was detected once. The gene calls are TRBV28 and TRBJ2-3, with D unresolved. The V end lost 6 bases, the J end lost 11 bases, and 12 bases lay between the germline ends. CDR1 MDHEN and CDR2 SYDVKM come from the germline V gene. The CDR3 consists of 11 residues. DNA of the CDR3: TGTGCCAGCAGCTCTAATAGAGAGCAGTATTTT. Its translation: CASSSNREQYF.

The gene calls are TRBV28 and TRBJ2-1, with D unclear. The CDR3 covers 11 residues. Germline loops: CDR1 MDHEN, CDR2 SYDVKM. The V end was cut by 6 bases, the J end by 4 bases, with 4 bases between. CDR3 sequence: CASRQYNEQFF. In DNA, the CDR3 is TGTGCCAGCAGACAATACAATGAGCAGTTCTTC.

The genes are TRBV27 and TRBJ2-2; 14 nucleotides line up with TRBD2. V lost 1 base, J lost 6 bases, and 7 bases stayed unmatched. This CDR3 contains 18 residues. Germline CDR1 reads MNHEY; CDR2 reads SMNVEV (reference sequence). Written as DNA, the CDR3 is TGTGCCAGCAGTTTATTTGGGACTAGCGGGAGTTATCCCGGGGAGCTGTTTTTT. Translation: CASSLFGTSGSYPGELFF.

V usage is TRBV2 and J usage is TRBJ1-2; no clear D gene. From germline, CDR1 is SNHLY and CDR2 FYNNEI. The CDR3 spans 16 residues. Trimming shortened V by 6 bases and J by 8 bases, and 25 bases separated the two germline ends. Here the CDR3 DNA reads TGTGCCAGCAGGCCGGTGTGGTTGGATAGCGGTGGGGGCTACACCTTC. This sequence encodes CASRPVWLDSGGGYTF.

The V gene is TRBV25-1, the J gene TRBJ1-2; D might be TRBD1 (6 bases). Germline V gene lookup returns CDR1 MGHDK and CDR2 SYGVNS. The CDR3 totals 12 residues. V was pared by 6 bases and J by 7 bases, with 12 bases between. The CDR3 region is CASRGGQLGYTF. The CDR3 coding sequence is TGTGCCAGCAGGGGCGGACAGCTTGGCTACACCTTC.

The chain carries TRBV9 and TRBJ2-2, with D possibly matching TRBD1 (6 bases). This CDR3 comprises 16 residues. V dropped 0 bases and J dropped 4 bases, with 13 bases sitting between them. Looked up from germline, CDR1 is SGDLS and CDR2 is YYNGEE. The CDR3 loop is CASSVAGARSTGELFF. CDR3 nucleotide sequence: TGTGCCAGCAGCGTAGCAGGGGCGCGTAGCACCGGGGAGCTGTTTTTT.

As for this clone: The CDR3 end shows no conserved phenylalanine or tryptophan, and so a read error is likely. Because the CDR3's place on the DNA is in doubt, the DNA is left out and the CDR3 is given as listed by TCRdb. The chain carries TRBV9 and TRBJ1-2. The CDR3 contains 16 residues when both ends are counted. Germline CDR1 SGDLS, CDR2 YYNGEE. Here the CDR3 reads CASSVVRRAATPSRTL.

This rearrangement joins TRBV7-9 to TRBJ2-7; 8 positions agree with TRBD2. The CDR3 extends over 15 amino acids. V dropped 1 base and J dropped 2; count of bases not matched to a gene: 4. Germline-derived CDR1 and CDR2 are SEHNR and FQNEAQ (reference sequence). The CDR3 region has the DNA TGTGCCAGCAGCTTAGTCGGGAGGGGGGCCTACGAGCAGTACTTC. This gives the protein CASSLVGRGAYEQYF.